The sequence of this TCR beta chain was determined in a study of Ad26.COV2.S vaccination and SARS-CoV-2 variants. Study in general: In the study, Ad26.COV2.S was injected intramuscularly once, or twice 56 days apart. General study points: Breadth and depth estimates from TCRs may understate total T cell responses.

Losses at the gene ends were 4 bases for V and 1 base for J; bases not matched to a gene: 8. Germline V gives CDR1 SGHTA, CDR2 FQGNSA. The CDR3 covers 16 residues. The treatment is: some 20 received Ad26.COV2.S at low or high dose, single or two shots; several received placebo; per-sample allocation not given. Sampling occurred on day 63 after the first vaccine or placebo injection. Points on this clone: Its specificity is not known.

Profiled with immunoSEQ multiplex PCR; TCRdb holds only in-frame clones, not every one. The sample lists about 350,000 clones, less than 90% occurring once. The clonotype was recovered from a person between 18 and 60 years old who received the Ad26.COV2.S COVID-19 vaccine or a placebo. The V gene is TRBV7-2, the J gene TRBJ1-1, with 8 bases that match TRBD1. The sample in question was peripheral blood, obtained in a trial of Ad26.COV2.S vaccine versus placebo. CDR3 loop: CASSSLTGVRNTEAFF. CDR3 coding DNA: TGTGCCAGCAGCTCACTGACAGGGGTAAGGAACACTGAAGCTTTCTTT.